The 17 T cell receptor beta chains below were found in one sample sequenced in a study of blood T cell repertoires in COVID-19 (dated by TCRdb to 2019 to 2021). Library preparation was by the immunoSEQ multiplex PCR assay. TCRdb retrieved this table from immuneACCESS and kept in-frame rearrangements only. Not all clones are present; in checked studies, unresolved V genes account for under half, and no reason is known for the remainder. The sample records approximately 25,000 clones, 86% of which are singletons. The ten largest clones represent 9% to 15% of the sample. Sequenced material: peripheral blood. These TCRs come from a woman older than 75 with active or convalescent COVID-19.

The chain combines TRBV19 with TRBJ1-4; 7 positions match TRBD1. This CDR3 has 15 residues. V gave up 5 bases and J gave up 0 bases; unmatched junction bases: 3. Germline-derived CDR1 and CDR2 are LNHDA and SQIVND (reference sequence). CDR3 sequence: CASSGTAATNEKLFF. Written as DNA, the CDR3 is TGTGCCAGTAGTGGGACAGCCGCAACTAATGAAAAACTGTTTTTT.

The genes are TRBV10-2 and TRBJ2-7, with D possibly being TRBD1 (6 bases). This CDR3 region has 14 residues. Trimming took off 5 bases at V and 6 bases at J, with 17 bases between the two ends. Germline-derived CDR1 and CDR2 are WSHSY and SAAADI. Written as DNA, the CDR3 is TGCGCCAGCAGTCTGGACAGTGGGTTGGCCGAGCAGTACTTC. Translating gives CASSLDSGLAEQYF.

This clone appeared once. V gene TRBV27 combines with J gene TRBJ2-2, with D perhaps matching TRBD1 (5 bases). The CDR3 totals 15 residues. V lost 4 bases to trimming and J lost 7 bases, with 16 bases between them. Per the germline V gene, CDR1 is MNHEY and CDR2 is SMNVEV (reference sequence). CDR3 nucleotides: TGTGCCAGCAGTTCAGTTAATAAGGGGCACGGGGAGCTGTTTTTT. Protein sequence: CASSSVNKGHGELFF.

The V call is TRBV24-1, the J call TRBJ2-3; 9 bases fit TRBD1. Germline lookup yields CDR1 KGHDR and CDR2 SFDVKD. This CDR3 is 17 amino acids long. V was clipped by 7 bases and J by 2 bases; unmatched bases: 12. The CDR3 nucleotides read TGTGCCACCAGCCCAACCGGGACAGGGTATCCCACAGATACGCAGTATTTT. It encodes CATSPTGTGYPTDTQYF.

The rearrangement uses TRBV7-3 and TRBJ1-5; 7 positions match TRBD1. Germline values: CDR1 SGHTA, CDR2 FQGTGA. The ends lost 3 bases at V and 9 bases at J; junction bases unmatched: 8. The CDR3 contains 14 residues. CDR3 sequence reads: CASSLGTAQRPQHF. Written as DNA, the CDR3 is TGTGCCAGCAGCTTGGGGACAGCCCAAAGGCCCCAGCATTTT. Looking up the rest from reference TRBV7-3 and TRBJ1-5 gives the full variable domain: GAGVSQTPSNKVTEKGKYVELRCDPISGHTALYWYRQSLGQGPEFLIYFQGTGAADDSGLPNDRFFAVRPEGSVSTLKIQRTERGDSAVYLCASSLGTAQRPQHFGDGTRLSIL.

The gene calls are TRBV19 and TRBJ2-5; D is possibly TRBD2 (6 bases). CDR3 length equals 15 residues. Germline CDR1 is LNHDA and CDR2 is SQIVND (reference sequence). Trimming pared 6 bases from V and 2 bases from J, leaving 16 bases between. This chain's CDR3 is CASSRSPGRQETQYF. The CDR3 coding sequence is TGTGCCAGTAGCCGATCACCGGGGAGGCAAGAGACCCAGTACTTC.

The chain couples TRBV6-5 to TRBJ1-2; TRBD1 might be the D (5 bases). CDR1 and CDR2 from the germline V gene are MNHEY and SVGAGI. V shed 10 bases and J shed 2 bases, with 14 bases lying between them. The CDR3 has 13 amino acids. The CDR3 DNA is TGTGCCACTACCCTGGGGCAGAACTATGGCTACACCTTC. The encoded protein is CATTLGQNYGYTF.

This chain joins TRBV7-9 and TRBJ1-5; a possible D gene is TRBD1 (5 bases). V lost 2 bases and J 5 bases, leaving 16 bases between the germline ends. The CDR3 length is 16 residues. The germline V gene encodes CDR1 SEHNR and CDR2 FQNEAQ (reference sequence). Here the CDR3 DNA reads TGTGCCAGCAGCTTATCCCAGGGAGGAAGCCATCAGCCCCAGCATTTT. This sequence encodes CASSLSQGGSHQPQHF.

A few counts support this clone. The chain is built from TRBV27 and TRBJ1-5, with TRBD1 identical over 8 bases. CDR1 is MNHEY and CDR2 is SMNVEV in the germline V gene (reference sequence). J was trimmed by 5 bases and V by 5 bases; bases with no gene match: 8. The CDR3 has 15 residues. The CDR3 DNA reads as TGTGCCAGCAGTACAAGGACAGGGACGGATCAGCCCCAGCATTTT. This encodes CASSTRTGTDQPQHF.

V and J are TRBV29-1 and TRBJ2-1; 8 bases fit TRBD2. Germline trimming cut 3 bases from V and 1 base from J; bases unmatched to any gene: 2. This CDR3 is 14 amino acids long. CDR1 is SQVTM, CDR2 ANQGSEA, per germline. The CDR3 DNA follows: TGCAGCGTTGAGGGCGGGAGGTCCTACAATGAGCAGTTCTTC. Protein: CSVEGGRSYNEQFF.

This clone was detected a few times. The rearrangement joins TRBV5-1 to TRBJ2-7, with D tentatively TRBD1 (5 bases). The V end lost 3 bases, the J end lost 4 bases, and 14 bases lay between the germline ends. Germline V gene sequence: CDR1 SGHRS, CDR2 YFSETQ. This CDR3 comprises 14 residues. The chain's CDR3 is CASSSAGSYYEQYF. DNA of the CDR3: TGCGCCAGCAGCTCGGCAGGGTCCTATTACGAGCAGTACTTC.

The V and J genes are TRBV19 and TRBJ1-2, with D unresolved. This CDR3 spans 15 amino acids. V was pared by 8 bases and J by 0 bases, with 16 bases between. CDR1 and CDR2 (germline): LNHDA, SQIVND (reference sequence). This CDR3 reads CASHGLDLANYGYTF. The CDR3 DNA sequence: TGTGCCAGTCACGGACTAGATCTAGCTAACTATGGCTACACCTTC. The full variable domain, with the rest looked up from reference TRBV19 and TRBJ1-2, is DGGITQSPKYLFRKEGQNVTLSCEQNLNHDAMYWYRQDPGQGLRLIYYSQIVNDFQKGDIAEGYSVSREKKESFPLTVTSAQKNPTAFYLCASHGLDLANYGYTFGSGTRLTVV.

The chain is built from TRBV11-3 and TRBJ2-3; 9 bases fit TRBD1. V trimming: 4 bases; J trimming: 1 base; junction bases outside the gene matches: 6. The CDR3 loop spans 16 amino acids. Germline lookup yields CDR1 SGHNT and CDR2 YENEEA. The CDR3 region has the DNA TGTGCCAGCAGCTCCCGGGACAGGGTTCGCACAGATACGCAGTATTTT. It encodes CASSSRDRVRTDTQYF.

The chain couples TRBV6-5 to TRBJ2-3; D possibly corresponds to TRBD1 (6 bases). This CDR3 is 13 amino acids long. With 6 bases removed from V and 4 bases from J, the gap between germline ends came to 11 bases. The germline CDR1 and CDR2 sequences are MNHEY and SVGAGI. The CDR3 sequence is CASRRQAPDTQYF. The CDR3 nucleotides read TGTGCCAGCAGGAGACAGGCCCCAGATACGCAGTATTTT.

This clone was observed a single time. The V and J genes are TRBV6-5 and TRBJ2-5; D perhaps matches TRBD1 (6 bases). V dropped 2 bases and J dropped 2 bases, with 12 bases sitting between them. The germline V gene encodes CDR1 MNHEY and CDR2 SVGAGI. This CDR3 contains 15 residues. The CDR3 spells CASSYRLTGQETQYF. CDR3 coding DNA: TGTGCCAGCAGTTACCGGTTGACAGGACAAGAGACCCAGTACTTC.

The chain couples TRBV19 to TRBJ1-2, with 8 bases that match TRBD1. Germline CDR1 is LNHDA and CDR2 is SQIVND (reference sequence). The CDR3 is 14 amino acids. V shed 7 bases, J shed 4 bases, and the junction held 8 bases outside the gene matches. The CDR3 DNA follows: TGTGCCAGTACAAAGGACAGGGCAGGCTATGGCTACACCTTC. Encoded protein: CASTKDRAGYGYTF. Full variable domain (rest looked up from reference TRBV19 and TRBJ1-2): DGGITQSPKYLFRKEGQNVTLSCEQNLNHDAMYWYRQDPGQGLRLIYYSQIVNDFQKGDIAEGYSVSREKKESFPLTVTSAQKNPTAFYLCASTKDRAGYGYTFGSGTRLTVV.

The genes are TRBV19 and TRBJ2-3, with D possibly being TRBD1 (6 bases). Trimming removed 6 bases at V and 6 bases at J, with 16 bases between. There are 14 residues in the CDR3. Germline V CDR1 and CDR2: LNHDA, SQIVND (reference sequence). The CDR3 DNA reads as TGTGCCAGTAGCACAAGGGGGATTTCGGATACGCAGTATTTT. It translates to CASSTRGISDTQYF.